These T cell receptor beta chains were read from a single sample in a study of T-cell reconstitution after alpha-beta-depleted transplantation in children. TCRdb re-called the PCR reads through MiXCR, storing one row per CDR3 protein. The sample carries hundreds of thousands of distinct CDR3 sequences, roughly 15% recorded once. The source was PBMCs from the stem cell graft donor, collected from the stem cell graft. The receptors were gathered from a human donor who donated a stem cell graft to a child with acute myeloid leukemia. The CDR3 runs from the conserved cysteine through the conserved F or W. The order of the fields is clone size, V gene, D gene, J gene, CDR3 DNA, CDR3 protein. The D gene is left open where the match is weak. Size is stated for part of the rows, as once, few or many counts, or as a class when the clone is expanded.

clone_size: few
v_call: TRBV20-1
d_call: TRBD1
j_call: TRBJ2-3
cdr3_nt: TGCAGTGCCGTCTTGCGACAGGGGGTATCAGATACGCAGTATTTT
cdr3_aa: CSAVLRQGVSDTQYF

clone_size: few
v_call: TRBV4-3
d_call: TRBD2
j_call: TRBJ2-1
cdr3_nt: TGCGCCAGCAGCCACGATAGACTAGCGGGGGCTCAGCAGTTCTTC
cdr3_aa: CASSHDRLAGAQQFF

clone_size: -
v_call: TRBV6-1
d_call: -
j_call: TRBJ2-3
cdr3_nt: TGTGCCAGCGGTACCGCAGGGGAGAGCACAGATACGCAGTATTTT
cdr3_aa: CASGTAGESTDTQYF

clone_size: -
v_call: TRBV6-6
d_call: -
j_call: TRBJ1-2
cdr3_nt: TGTGCCAGCGGGAGAAAGAACTATGGCTACACCTTC
cdr3_aa: CASGRKNYGYTF

clone_size: many
v_call: TRBV20-1
d_call: -
j_call: TRBJ1-5
cdr3_nt: TGCAGTGCTGCCCCTGGTGGCAGGAGCTACAATCAGCCCCAGCATTTT
cdr3_aa: CSAAPGGRSYNQPQHF

clone_size: many
v_call: TRBV20-1
d_call: -
j_call: TRBJ2-6
cdr3_nt: TGCAGTGCTAGGTCTGGGGCCAACGTCCTGACTTTC
cdr3_aa: CSARSGANVLTF

clone_size: -
v_call: TRBV5-5
d_call: -
j_call: TRBJ1-5
cdr3_nt: TGTGCCAGCAGCTTGGCAGGGATTAACAATCAGCCCCAGCATTTT
cdr3_aa: CASSLAGINNQPQHF

clone_size: many
v_call: TRBV20-1
d_call: -
j_call: TRBJ2-6
cdr3_nt: TGCAGTGCCCCTATCTCTGGGGCCAACGTCCTGACTTTC
cdr3_aa: CSAPISGANVLTF

clone_size: -
v_call: TRBV15
d_call: -
j_call: TRBJ2-7
cdr3_nt: TGTGCCACCAGCGGTTCGTTGGGGGCCGGCTACGAGCAGTACTTC
cdr3_aa: CATSGSLGAGYEQYF

clone_size: few
v_call: TRBV27
d_call: TRBD1
j_call: TRBJ2-7
cdr3_nt: TGTGCCAGCAGTTCATCGGACAGGGTCTACGAGCAGTACTTC
cdr3_aa: CASSSSDRVYEQYF

clone_size: -
v_call: TRBV6-5
d_call: -
j_call: TRBJ1-5
cdr3_nt: TGTGCCAGCAGTTCGACCCCCGGGGCGGGTAGCAATCAGCCCCAGCATTTT
cdr3_aa: CASSSTPGAGSNQPQHF

clone_size: many
v_call: TRBV7-2
d_call: -
j_call: TRBJ1-6
cdr3_nt: TGTGCCAGCAGCCCTAGGACGCATAATTCACCCCTCCACTTT
cdr3_aa: CASSPRTHNSPLHF

clone_size: -
v_call: TRBV25-1
d_call: -
j_call: TRBJ1-1
cdr3_nt: TGTGCCAGCAGTGAGGGTGGGCCCGATGGAGCTTTCTTT
cdr3_aa: CASSEGGPDGAFF

clone_size: many
v_call: TRBV20-1
d_call: -
j_call: TRBJ1-5
cdr3_nt: TGCAGTGCTTTAGCCATAAATAGCAATCAGCCCCAGCATTTT
cdr3_aa: CSALAINSNQPQHF